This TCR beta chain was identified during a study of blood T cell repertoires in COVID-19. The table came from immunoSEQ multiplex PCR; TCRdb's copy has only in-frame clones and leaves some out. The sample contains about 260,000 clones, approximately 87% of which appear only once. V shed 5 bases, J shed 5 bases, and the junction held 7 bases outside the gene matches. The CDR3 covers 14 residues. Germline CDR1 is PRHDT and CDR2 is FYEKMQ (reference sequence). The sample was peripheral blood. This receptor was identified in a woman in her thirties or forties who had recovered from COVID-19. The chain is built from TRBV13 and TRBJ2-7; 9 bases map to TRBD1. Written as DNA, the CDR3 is TGTGCCAGCAGCCCAGGGACAGGGTGGGACGAGCAGTACTTC. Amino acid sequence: CASSPGTGWDEQYF.